The 28 T cell receptor beta chains presented below share a single source sample, sequenced in a study of T cell responses to AZD1222 COVID-19 vaccine. Produced via immunoSEQ multiplex PCR; TCRdb's table is partial and in-frame only. Here the sample spans 200,000 or so clones, around 87% being singletons. The material was peripheral blood, obtained on day 0 of MenACWY control vaccination. These TCRs come from an adult in good health.

The rearrangement links TRBV28 to TRBJ1-1; possible D gene TRBD1, 5 bases. Germline CDR1 and CDR2: MDHEN and SYDVKM. V was pared by 6 bases and J by 9 bases, with 11 bases between. The CDR3 is made up of 11 amino acids. CDR3 bases: TGTGCCAGCAGGATGGACACGCAAGCTTTCTTT. Translating it yields CASRMDTQAFF.

This clone was observed a single time. The chain combines TRBV6-5 with TRBJ2-1; 9 nucleotides agree with TRBD1. The germline CDR1 and CDR2 sequences are MNHEY and SVGAGI. CDR3 length: 14 amino acids. V trimming: 7 bases; J trimming: 5 bases; junction bases outside the gene matches: 6. CDR3 sequence (DNA): TGTGCCAGCACCAAGGGGACAGGGAACAATGAGCAGTTCTTC. Residues: CASTKGTGNNEQFF.

V usage is TRBV27 and J usage is TRBJ1-1; D not certain. The CDR3 totals 14 residues. CDR1 is MNHEY, CDR2 SMNVEV, per germline (reference sequence). With 4 bases removed from V and 2 bases from J, the gap between germline ends came to 11 bases. DNA of the CDR3: TGTGCCAGCAGTTCCTACGCAGATAACACTGAAGCTTTCTTT. Protein sequence: CASSSYADNTEAFF.

The CDR3 DNA reads as TGTGCCAGCAGTTACCCGAAGGACAGGGGTTCACCCCTCCACTTT. Translating it yields CASSYPKDRGSPLHF. This chain links TRBV6-2 or TRBV6-3 with TRBJ1-6, with TRBD1 matching over 9 bases. CDR3 size: 15 residues. In germline, CDR1 is MNHEY, CDR2 SVGEGT. V was clipped by 2 bases and J by 9 bases; unmatched bases: 5.

This clone was picked up a small number of times. The chain has TRBV24-1 and TRBJ1-2, with D uncertain. CDR1 KGHDR and CDR2 SFDVKD come from the germline V gene. Trimming took off 5 bases at V and 0 bases at J, with 6 bases between the two ends. There are 13 residues in the CDR3. The CDR3 sequence: CATSVDSNYGYTF. Here the CDR3 DNA reads TGTGCCACCAGTGTTGACTCTAACTATGGCTACACCTTC.

Points on this clone: A junction boundary mismatches the germline segment, possibly from a read error. The V and J genes are TRBV29-1 and TRBJ1-3; no definite D call. The germline V gene has CDR1 SQVTM and CDR2 ANQGSEA. There are 14 residues in the CDR3. CDR3 region: CSVERQAAGNTIYF. The CDR3 nucleotides are TGCAGCGTTGAACGGCAGGCCGCTGGGAACACCATATATTTT.

The chain has TRBV3-1 (or the pseudogene TRBV3-2) and TRBJ1-3, with D perhaps TRBD1 (5 bases). The CDR3 is 15 amino acids. The V gene's germline CDR1 is LGHDT and CDR2 YNNKEL (reference sequence). Trimming removed 1 base from V and 4 bases from J, with 11 bases in between. CDR3 DNA: TGTGCCAGCAGCCAAGTTACGGGGGGAGGAAACACCATATATTTT. Protein product: CASSQVTGGGNTIYF.

CDR3 region: CASSSDRAKDTQYF. Here the CDR3 DNA reads TGCGCCAGCAGCTCGGACAGGGCAAAAGATACGCAGTATTTT. The chain links TRBV5-1 to TRBJ2-3; 8 bases align to TRBD1. The germline V gene encodes CDR1 SGHRS and CDR2 YFSETQ. Trimming cost V 3 bases and J 5 bases; bases outside gene matches: 5. The CDR3 runs 14 residues.

The rearrangement links TRBV30 to TRBJ2-1; D may be TRBD2 (5 bases). This CDR3 is 11 amino acids long. V lost 5 bases, J lost 9 bases, and 11 bases lay in between. CDR1 GTSNPN and CDR2 SVGIG come from the germline V gene (reference sequence). The CDR3 region has the DNA TGTGCCTGGGCGGACTCGGGTGAGCAGTTCTTC. Its translation is CAWADSGEQFF.

The chain carries TRBV12-3 or TRBV12-4 and TRBJ2-7, with D maybe TRBD2 (6 bases). CDR3 length equals 12 residues. V was clipped by 3 bases and J by 8 bases, with 11 bases between them. In DNA form, the CDR3 reads TGTGCCAGCAGTTTTGGGGCGGGGAAGCAGTACTTC. It yields the protein CASSFGAGKQYF.

The J gene is TRBJ1-1, the V gene TRBV7-2; D may be TRBD1 (6 bases). The V gene lost 1 base and the J gene lost 3 bases, with 12 bases spanning the gap. Germline-derived CDR1 and CDR2 are SGHTA and FQGNSA. This CDR3 comprises 15 residues. The CDR3 DNA reads as TGTGCCAGCAGCTTAGAAGCGCAGGGGTACACTGAAGCTTTCTTT. Protein: CASSLEAQGYTEAFF.

This rearrangement joins TRBV4-2 to TRBJ1-4, with 8 bases matching TRBD1. Germline trimming cut 1 base from V and 5 bases from J; bases unmatched to any gene: 3. The CDR3 loop spans 15 amino acids. Germline V CDR1 and CDR2: LGHNA, YNFKEQ. The DNA for the CDR3 is TGTGCCAGCAGCCAAGCGCGGACAGGGAATGAAAAACTGTTTTTT. Residues: CASSQARTGNEKLFF.

This chain uses TRBV25-1 with TRBJ1-1; TRBD1 agrees at 7 bases. The CDR3 spans 14 residues. After removal of 6 bases from V and 2 bases from J, the junction contained 6 bases not matched to a gene. Germline lookup yields CDR1 MGHDK and CDR2 SYGVNS. The CDR3 protein is CASSRTGENTEAFF. CDR3 nucleotide sequence: TGTGCCAGCAGCCGGACAGGAGAAAACACTGAAGCTTTCTTT.

The V call is TRBV7-9, the J call TRBJ1-3, with no clear D. CDR3 length equals 13 residues. CDR1 is SEHNR, CDR2 FQNEAQ, per germline (reference sequence). CDR3 sequence: CASTGFSGNTIYF. The CDR3 DNA is TGTGCTAGTACGGGGTTCTCTGGAAACACCATATATTTT. Combining the CDR3 with reference TRBV7-9 and TRBJ1-3 gives the whole variable domain DTGVSQNPRHKITKRGQNVTFRCDPISEHNRLYWYRQTLGQGPEFLTYFQNEAQLEKSRLLSDRFSAERPKGSFSTLEIQRTEQGDSAMYLCASTGFSGNTIYFGEGSWLTVV.

The gene calls are TRBV27 and TRBJ1-5; the D gene is possibly TRBD1 (6 bases). V was pared by 5 bases and J by 5 bases, with 13 bases between. The CDR3 contains 14 residues. The germline CDR1 and CDR2 sequences are MNHEY and SMNVEV (reference sequence). CDR3 in amino acids: CASSPPGGHQPQHF. CDR3 in DNA: TGTGCCAGCAGTCCCCCGGGGGGGCATCAGCCCCAGCATTTT.

The chain recombines TRBV5-1 with TRBJ1-1; no firm D call. The V gene's germline CDR1 is SGHRS and CDR2 YFSETQ. V lost 0 bases, J lost 0 bases, and 3 bases lay in between. CDR3 length equals 13 residues. CDR3 protein: CASSLGMNTEAFF. In DNA form, the CDR3 reads TGCGCCAGCAGCTTGGGGATGAACACTGAAGCTTTCTTT.

This chain connects TRBV15 to TRBJ1-6, with 9 nucleotides matching TRBD1. This CDR3 is built from 15 residues. Germline CDR1 reads LNHNV; CDR2 reads YYDKDF (reference sequence). The ends lost 0 bases at V and 9 bases at J; junction bases unmatched: 3. The CDR3 sequence is CATSRETGGPSPLHF. The CDR3 DNA sequence: TGTGCCACCAGCAGAGAAACAGGGGGCCCTTCACCCCTCCACTTT. The entire variable domain, with the rest obtained from reference TRBV15 and TRBJ1-6, is as follows: DAMVIQNPRYQVTQFGKPVTLSCSQTLNHNVMYWYQQKSSQAPKLLFHYYDKDFNNEADTPDNFQSRRPNTSFCFLDIRSPGLGDTAMYLCATSRETGGPSPLHFGNGTRLTVT.

CDR3 sequence: CASSLSVGYEQYF. CDR3 bases: TGTGCCAGCAGTTTATCTGTGGGCTACGAGCAGTACTTC. The genes are TRBV12-3 or TRBV12-4 and TRBJ2-7, with D unclear. Trimming took off 2 bases at V and 3 bases at J, with 8 bases between the two ends. The CDR3 has 13 residues.

V gene TRBV6-5 combines with J gene TRBJ2-7; D is ambiguous. The CDR3 has 12 amino acids. V shed 5 bases and J shed 4 bases, with 9 bases lying between them. CDR1 and CDR2 from the germline V gene are MNHEY and SVGAGI. CDR3 in amino acids: CASSNKGYEQYF. The CDR3 nucleotides read TGTGCCAGCAGTAACAAGGGTTACGAGCAGTACTTC.

Note on this clone: This CDR3 is also generated by other DNA sequences in the sample. The chain links TRBV6-2 or TRBV6-3 to TRBJ1-5; D not certain. The CDR3 runs 13 residues. Germline CDR1 and CDR2: MNHEY and SVGEGT. The germline V and J ends were trimmed by 1 base and 2 bases, with 3 bases remaining between them. This CDR3 reads CASSYLGNQPQHF. The CDR3 nucleotides are TGTGCCAGCAGTTACTTGGGCAATCAGCCCCAGCATTTT.

Written as DNA, the CDR3 is TGTGCCATCAGTGAAGGGAGTTACTATGGCTACACCTTC. Translating gives CAISEGSYYGYTF. This sequence joins TRBV10-3 and TRBJ1-2; D is ambiguous. The CDR3 totals 13 residues. Germline CDR1 is ENHRY and CDR2 is SYGVKD. The V end lost 3 bases, the J end lost 3 bases, and 8 bases lay between the germline ends.

The V call is TRBV29-1, the J call TRBJ2-7; TRBD2 aligns across 8 bases. The CDR3 is made up of 18 amino acids. Germline values: CDR1 SQVTM, CDR2 ANQGSEA. The V segment lost 4 bases and the J segment 0 bases; nucleotides outside the gene matches: 17. CDR3 sequence reads: CSVGARRVAGGPSYEQYF. CDR3 nucleotide sequence: TGCAGCGTTGGGGCGCGGAGAGTCGCGGGAGGTCCCTCCTACGAGCAGTACTTC.

The V call is TRBV5-6, the J call TRBJ2-5, with 10 bases fitting TRBD2. The CDR3 contains 17 residues. J gave up 2 bases and V 2 bases, and 9 bases lay outside the gene matches. Germline V gene sequence: CDR1 SGHDT, CDR2 YYEEEE. The chain's CDR3 is CASSFSGRLGGQETQYF. The CDR3 DNA reads TGTGCCAGCAGCTTTAGCGGGAGGCTAGGGGGGCAAGAGACCCAGTACTTC.

CDR3 coding DNA: TGCAGCGTTATACGGTATGAGAGACTGTTTTTT. Translating gives CSVIRYERLFF. V gene TRBV29-1 combines with J gene TRBJ1-4; D uncertain. Germline V lookup: CDR1 SQVTM, CDR2 ANQGSEA. This CDR3 region has 11 residues. Trimming removed 5 bases at V and 13 bases at J, with 14 bases between.

This chain connects TRBV28 to TRBJ2-3; 9 positions match TRBD2. The CDR3 extends over 15 amino acids. From germline, CDR1 is MDHEN and CDR2 SYDVKM. The J segment lost 3 bases and the V segment lost 6 bases, leaving 7 bases of the junction unmatched. CDR3 amino acids: CASRTGTSRTDTQYF. For the CDR3, the DNA is TGTGCCAGCAGGACCGGGACTAGCAGGACAGATACGCAGTATTTT.

The gene calls are TRBV27 and TRBJ1-2, with D tentatively TRBD1 (5 bases). The V end was cut by 5 bases, the J end by 3 bases, with 13 bases between. Germline CDR1 is MNHEY and CDR2 is SMNVEV (reference sequence). The CDR3 extends over 14 amino acids. CDR3 sequence: CASSPSGGYYGYTF. CDR3 sequence (DNA): TGTGCCAGCAGTCCCTCCGGGGGTTACTATGGCTACACCTTC.

The chain combines TRBV7-3 with TRBJ1-5; D call uncertain. Trimming took 1 base from V and 0 from J, leaving 13 bases between them. Germline V gives CDR1 SGHTA, CDR2 FQGTGA. This CDR3 contains 17 residues. The CDR3 DNA follows: TGTGCCAGCAGCTTAATCCGACGACAAGGTAGCAATCAGCCCCAGCATTTT. Protein: CASSLIRRQGSNQPQHF.

The table lists this clone with a few counts. The chain is built from TRBV3-1 (or the pseudogene TRBV3-2) and TRBJ1-1, with unresolved D. The V gene's germline CDR1 is LGHDT and CDR2 YNNKEL (reference sequence). The CDR3 totals 11 residues. V lost 5 bases to trimming and J lost 8 bases, with 9 bases between them. CDR3 amino acids: CASSNLGEAFF. The CDR3 DNA follows: TGTGCCAGCAGCAACCTAGGGGAAGCTTTCTTT.